This paragraph covers one TCR beta chain sequence. Researchers prepared the TCRbeta library using unique molecular identifiers, the study reports. TCRdb used MiXCR to reprocess the PCR reads, holding one entry per CDR3 protein. The sample lists around 250,000 distinct CDR3 sequences, roughly 8.2% seen once, with roughly 6% in the top ten. This sample was included in a study of T-cell reconstitution after alpha-beta-depleted transplantation in children. CDR1 and CDR2 (germline): KGHSH, LQKENI. V shed 0 bases and J shed 6 bases, with 10 bases lying between them. The CDR3 loop spans 14 amino acids. The chain couples TRBV18 to TRBJ2-3, with unresolved D. The sample here was PBMCs, mostly from graft donor cells, taken 180 days after TCRalphabeta/CD19-depleted stem cell transplant. This sequence was found in a male patient younger than 18 who had a stem cell transplant for acute lymphoblastic leukemia, so the T cells may come from the graft donor. The CDR3 protein is CASSPPWSLDTQYF. The CDR3 bases are TGTGCCAGCTCACCACCGTGGAGCCTGGATACGCAGTATTTT.